A single sample gave rise to the 16 T cell receptor beta chains below, sequenced in a study of blood T cells in healthy people across ages. Then a second PCR, running about 6 to 12 cycles, was carried out with a sample-barcoded 5' primer and a J-beta primer mix. Each CDR3 protein gets one entry after TCRdb re-called the 5' RACE reads with MiXCR. The sample includes approximately 670,000 distinct CDR3 sequences, approximately 40% of them seen just once. Sequencing was carried out using blood. Receptor source: a man aged 80 or over in good health.

In its sample, this clonotype was seen a few times. The chain employs TRBV7-9 and TRBJ2-3, with D maybe TRBD2 (7 bases). In germline, CDR1 is SEHNR, CDR2 FQNEAQ (reference sequence). The CDR3 runs 18 residues. V lost 2 bases, J lost 2 bases, and 20 bases lay in between. DNA of the CDR3: TGTGCCAGCAGCTTACCAGATTCCGGCGGGGGCCTCACAGATACGCAGTATTTT. Encoded protein: CASSLPDSGGGLTDTQYF.

This clonotype was detected many times. The V gene is TRBV29-1, the J gene TRBJ2-3; D possibly corresponds to TRBD2 (6 bases). CDR1 and CDR2 from the germline V gene are SQVTM and ANQGSEA. CDR3 length: 14 residues. With 1 base removed from V and 3 bases from J, the gap between germline ends came to 11 bases. The CDR3 sequence: CSVEGGAGTDTQYF. Written as DNA, the CDR3 is TGCAGCGTTGAAGGGGGCGCGGGGACAGATACGCAGTATTTT.

This clonotype was detected ten times or more. The genes are TRBV2 and TRBJ2-1; tentatively, D is TRBD1 (5 bases). CDR3 length: 13 amino acids. Trimming shortened V by 5 bases and J by 15 bases, and 20 bases separated the two germline ends. Germline CDR1 reads SNHLY; CDR2 reads FYNNEI. The DNA for the CDR3 is TGTGCCAGCAGTCCCCCTCTCGACAGTACAGGGTTCTTC. Its translation is CASSPPLDSTGFF.

The gene calls are TRBV20-1 and TRBJ2-5, with D unclear. This CDR3 has 12 amino acids. Between the trimmed V and J ends, which lost 4 bases and 2 bases, there was a span of 8 bases. The germline gives CDR1 DFQATT, CDR2 SNEGSKA (reference sequence). The CDR3 spells CSAMPPQETQYF. The DNA for the CDR3 is TGCAGTGCTATGCCCCCTCAAGAGACCCAGTACTTC.

The CDR3 bases are TGCAGTGCTAGAGATCCCTTTTTAGGAGGGCCGGGTAAAGAGACCCAGTACTTC. Translated, it gives CSARDPFLGGPGKETQYF. The chain carries TRBV20-1 and TRBJ2-5, with a weak D call TRBD2 (6 bases). The length of the CDR3 is 18 residues. Germline V gene data show CDR1 as DFQATT and CDR2 as SNEGSKA (reference sequence). Trimming shortened V by 0 bases and J by 3 bases, and 23 bases separated the two germline ends.

This chain connects TRBV4-3 to TRBJ1-2; D perhaps matches TRBD1 (5 bases). This CDR3 has 13 residues. The germline CDR1 and CDR2 sequences are LGHNA and YSLEER. Trimming shortened V by 5 bases and J by 9 bases, and 16 bases separated the two germline ends. The CDR3, as DNA: TGCGCCAGCAGCACTTCCTTCGGGGGGAGCTACACCTTC. Translating gives CASSTSFGGSYTF.

This clonotype was observed a few times. The chain recombines TRBV6-6 with TRBJ1-4, with D perhaps TRBD1 (6 bases). Trimming cost V 5 bases and J 8 bases, with 18 bases left between them. The CDR3 is 15 residues long. Germline V CDR1 and CDR2: MNHNY, SVGAGI (reference sequence). The CDR3 region has the DNA TGTGCCAGCAGTAATGGGGGCGGAGGGCCCGAAAAACTGTTTTTT. This encodes CASSNGGGGPEKLFF.

The chain recombines TRBV3-1 with TRBJ1-2; no clear D. Trimming left V 6 bases short and J 0 bases short, with 8 bases between. This CDR3 region has 13 residues. The germline V gene has CDR1 LGHDT and CDR2 YNNKEL (reference sequence). CDR3 sequence reads: CASRATSNYGYTF. The CDR3, as DNA: TGTGCCAGCAGAGCGACATCTAACTATGGCTACACCTTC.

The chain joins TRBV5-1 to TRBJ2-1; no clear D gene. Germline V gives CDR1 SGHRS, CDR2 YFSETQ. With 0 bases removed from V and 10 bases from J, the gap between germline ends came to 14 bases. This CDR3 has 14 residues. The DNA of the CDR3 is TGCGCCAGCAGCTTGGAGCCGGAGACCTACGAGCAGTTCTTC. Its translation: CASSLEPETYEQFF.

The chain couples TRBV6-5 to TRBJ1-5; D perhaps matches TRBD1 (5 bases). V was cut by 6 bases and J by 4 bases, with 13 bases left in between. The CDR3 extends over 14 amino acids. Germline V gives CDR1 MNHEY, CDR2 SVGAGI. CDR3 region: CASRPDSTNQPQHF. Written as DNA, the CDR3 is TGTGCCAGCAGACCTGACAGTACGAATCAGCCCCAGCATTTT.

The chain carries TRBV28 and TRBJ1-3; 8 nucleotides line up with TRBD1. V lost 3 bases and J lost 2; bases outside the gene matches: 15. Germline CDR1 reads MDHEN; CDR2 reads SYDVKM. The CDR3 has 19 amino acids. CDR3 sequence (DNA): TGTGCCAGCAGTTTTGGCTTACGAGACAGGGGATCGCCTGGAAACACCATATATTTT. Protein product: CASSFGLRDRGSPGNTIYF. The variable domain in full, with the rest retrieved from reference TRBV28 and TRBJ1-3, is DVKVTQSSRYLVKRTGEKVFLECVQDMDHENMFWYRQDPGLGLRLIYFSYDVKMKEKGDIPEGYSVSREKKERFSLILESASTNQTSMYLCASSFGLRDRGSPGNTIYFGEGSWLTVV.

The chain uses TRBV6-2 or TRBV6-3 and TRBJ2-7, with TRBD2 as a possible D gene (5 bases). Trimming pared 8 bases from V and 7 bases from J, leaving 12 bases between. This CDR3 comprises 11 residues. Germline V gene sequence: CDR1 MNHEY, CDR2 SVGEGT. The CDR3 is CASGRESEQYF. CDR3 sequence (DNA): TGTGCCAGCGGAAGGGAGTCTGAGCAGTACTTC.

This clonotype was seen more than once but under ten times. CDR3 region: CASSYSTREFF. As DNA, the CDR3 is TGTGCCAGCAGTTACTCTACGAGGGAGTTCTTC. V is TRBV6-5 and J is TRBJ2-1, with D possibly TRBD2 on 5 matching bases. The CDR3 length is 11 residues. Germline lookup yields CDR1 MNHEY and CDR2 SVGAGI. The germline V and J ends were trimmed by 0 bases and 14 bases, with 8 bases remaining between them.

The chain employs TRBV20-1 and TRBJ2-5; 8 bases agree with TRBD2. With V trimmed by 3 bases and J by 6 bases, 18 bases remained unmatched. CDR3 size: 17 residues. CDR1 and CDR2 (germline): DFQATT, SNEGSKA (reference sequence). As DNA, the CDR3 is TGCAGTGCTAGTAGGCCCAGCGGGGGCCCTTTTCAAAAGACCCAGTACTTC. Residues: CSASRPSGGPFQKTQYF.

Concerning this clonotype itself: Since a much larger clone is just one base distant, this may be a read error. The V gene is TRBV20-1, the J gene TRBJ2-7; 9 bases map to TRBD1. Germline V gene sequence: CDR1 DFQATT, CDR2 SNEGSKA (reference sequence). The V segment lost 5 bases and the J segment 12 bases; nucleotides outside the gene matches: 14. The CDR3 contains 13 residues. The CDR3 coding sequence is TGCAGTGCTCCGGGACAGGGTGTGGAGACCCGGTACTTC. Encoded protein: CSAPGQGVETRYF.

This clonotype showed up just a few times. The J gene is TRBJ2-1, the V gene TRBV3-1; 7 bases are a match to TRBD2. Germline lookup yields CDR1 LGHDT and CDR2 YNNKEL (reference sequence). The trim removed 1 base at V and 2 bases at J, leaving 5 bases unmatched. CDR3 size: 16 residues. CDR3 loop: CASSQGGLAAYNEQFF. The CDR3 bases are TGTGCCAGCAGCCAAGGCGGCCTAGCGGCCTACAATGAGCAGTTCTTC.